The source of this TCR beta chain is a study of T cells after yellow fever vaccination. Overall study context: Fractions low in cell number were prepared with SMART-Seq v4 Ultra Low Input.

A universal primer site and UMIs were added as TCR cDNA was made by 5'RACE template switching. From the 5' RACE reads, TCRdb called clonotypes with MiXCR, one entry per CDR3 protein. Among 80,000 to 100,000 distinct CDR3 sequences, roughly 8.2% were seen once, and the ten largest hold 16%. V lost 4 bases and J 4 bases, leaving 2 bases between the germline ends. CDR3 length equals 11 residues. CDR1 and CDR2 from the germline V gene are MNHEY and SVGEGT. This clonotype was recorded many times. This TCR was sampled from a man in his late teens or twenties who received the YFV17D yellow fever vaccine. This specimen was CD8+ T cells not binding an NS4B(214-222) dextramer, sorted from PBMCs, taken more than 13 days after the first yellow fever vaccination. The chain employs TRBV6-2 or TRBV6-3 and TRBJ2-1, with D uncertain. CDR3 nucleotides: TGTGCCAGCAGTTTTTACAATGAGCAGTTCTTC. Translated: CASSFYNEQFF.